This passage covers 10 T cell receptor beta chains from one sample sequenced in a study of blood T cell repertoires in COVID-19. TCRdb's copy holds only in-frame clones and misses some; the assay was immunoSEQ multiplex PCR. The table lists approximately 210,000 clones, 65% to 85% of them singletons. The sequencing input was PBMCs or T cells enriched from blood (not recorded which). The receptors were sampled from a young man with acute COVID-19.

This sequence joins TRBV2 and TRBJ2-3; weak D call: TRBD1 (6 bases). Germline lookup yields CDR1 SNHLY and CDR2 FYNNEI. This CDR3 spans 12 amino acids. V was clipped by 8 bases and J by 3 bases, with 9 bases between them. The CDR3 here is CASGTLTDTQYF. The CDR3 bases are TGTGCCAGCGGGACATTGACAGATACGCAGTATTTT.

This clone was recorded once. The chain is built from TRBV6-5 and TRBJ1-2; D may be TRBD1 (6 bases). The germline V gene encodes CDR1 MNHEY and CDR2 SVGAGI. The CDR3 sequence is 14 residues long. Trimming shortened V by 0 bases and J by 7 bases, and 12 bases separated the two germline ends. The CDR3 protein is CASSYSQGRIGYTF. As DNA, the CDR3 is TGTGCCAGCAGTTACTCCCAGGGGCGAATTGGCTACACCTTC.

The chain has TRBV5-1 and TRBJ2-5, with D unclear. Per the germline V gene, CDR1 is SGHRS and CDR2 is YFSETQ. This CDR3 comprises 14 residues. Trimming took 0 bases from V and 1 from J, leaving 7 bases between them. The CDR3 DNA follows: TGCGCCAGCAGCTTGGTACATCCCCAAGAGACCCAGTACTTC. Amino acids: CASSLVHPQETQYF.

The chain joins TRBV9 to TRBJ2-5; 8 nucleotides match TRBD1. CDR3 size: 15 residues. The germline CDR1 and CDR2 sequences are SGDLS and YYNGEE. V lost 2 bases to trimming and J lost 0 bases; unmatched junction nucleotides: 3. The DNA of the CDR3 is TGTGCCAGCAGCGTCGGACAGGGAAACCAAGAGACCCAGTACTTC. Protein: CASSVGQGNQETQYF.

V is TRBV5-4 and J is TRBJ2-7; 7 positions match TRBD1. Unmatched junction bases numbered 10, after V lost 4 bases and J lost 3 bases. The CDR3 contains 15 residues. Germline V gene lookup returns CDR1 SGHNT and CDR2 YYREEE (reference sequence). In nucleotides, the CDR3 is TGTGCCAGCAGCCCCGGAGGACAGGTAAACTACGAGCAGTACTTC. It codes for CASSPGGQVNYEQYF. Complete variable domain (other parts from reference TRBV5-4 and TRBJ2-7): ETGVTQSPTHLIKTRGQQVTLRCSSQSGHNTVSWYQQALGQGPQFIFQYYREEENGRGNFPPRFSGLQFPNYSSELNVNALELDDSALYLCASSPGGQVNYEQYFGPGTRLTVT.

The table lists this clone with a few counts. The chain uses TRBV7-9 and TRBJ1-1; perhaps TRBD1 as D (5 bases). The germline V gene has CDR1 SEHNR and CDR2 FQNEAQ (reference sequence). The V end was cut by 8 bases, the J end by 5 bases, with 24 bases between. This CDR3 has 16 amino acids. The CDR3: CASSLTRGLSGTEAFF. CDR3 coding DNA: TGTGCCAGCTCCTTAACAAGGGGACTGTCGGGGACTGAAGCTTTCTTT.

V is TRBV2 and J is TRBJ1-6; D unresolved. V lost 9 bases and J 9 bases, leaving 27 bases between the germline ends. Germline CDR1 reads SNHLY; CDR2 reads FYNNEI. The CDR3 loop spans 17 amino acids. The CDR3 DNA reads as TGTGCCAGTCGACCTCCGAGGGTGGGAACTTTGCGTTCACCCCTCCACTTT. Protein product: CASRPPRVGTLRSPLHF.

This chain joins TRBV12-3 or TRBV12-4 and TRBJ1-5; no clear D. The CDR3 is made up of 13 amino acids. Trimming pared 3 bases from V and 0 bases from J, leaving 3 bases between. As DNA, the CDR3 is TGTGCCAGCAGTTTTAGTAGCAATCAGCCCCAGCATTTT. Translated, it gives CASSFSSNQPQHF.

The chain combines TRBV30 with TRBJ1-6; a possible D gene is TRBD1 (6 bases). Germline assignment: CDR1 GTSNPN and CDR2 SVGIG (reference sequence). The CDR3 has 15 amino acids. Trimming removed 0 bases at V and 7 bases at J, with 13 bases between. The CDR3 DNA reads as TGTGCCTGGAGTGTTTTAAGGGGGAAGAATTCACCCCTCCACTTT. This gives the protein CAWSVLRGKNSPLHF.

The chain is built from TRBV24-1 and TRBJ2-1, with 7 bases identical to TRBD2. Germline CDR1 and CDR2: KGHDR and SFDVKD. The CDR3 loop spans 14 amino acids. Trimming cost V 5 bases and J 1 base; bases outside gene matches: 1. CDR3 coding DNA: TGTGCCACCAGTGGGGGGGGGTCCTACAATGAGCAGTTCTTC. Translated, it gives CATSGGGSYNEQFF.